The rows below give T cell receptor beta chains drawn from one sample of a study of follicular helper T cells after annual influenza vaccination. Produced via immunoSEQ multiplex PCR; TCRdb's table is partial and in-frame only. The sample includes some 10,000 clones, over 65% seen only once; the top ten take roughly 0.39%. The input for sequencing was CXCR5- memory CD4+ T cells sorted from blood, taken 7 days after influenza vaccination. The source of these receptors is an adult who received the influenza vaccine. Both conserved end residues are part of each CDR3. The order of the fields is J gene, V gene, CDR3 protein.

J gene: TRBJ1-1
V gene: TRBV7-8
CDR3 protein: CASSLARTGRNTEAFF

J gene: TRBJ1-2
V gene: TRBV7-2
CDR3 protein: CASSSGQSYYGYTF

J gene: TRBJ2-1
V gene: TRBV5-8
CDR3 protein: CASSYELAGGNEQFF

J gene: TRBJ2-7
V gene: TRBV6-5
CDR3 protein: CASRGEPYEQYF

J gene: TRBJ2-3
V gene: TRBV11-3
CDR3 protein: CASSSREDGIDTQYF

J gene: TRBJ2-4
V gene: TRBV11-2
CDR3 protein: CASSLKATLIPAKNIQYF

J gene: TRBJ1-4
V gene: TRBV4-3
CDR3 protein: CASSQGQGNRGEKLFF

J gene: TRBJ1-6
V gene: TRBV28
CDR3 protein: CASSLSGSPLHF

J gene: TRBJ2-7
V gene: TRBV7-2
CDR3 protein: CASSLGTPLEQYF

J gene: TRBJ2-3
V gene: TRBV2
CDR3 protein: CAAQGRTDTQYF

J gene: TRBJ2-3
V gene: TRBV10-1
CDR3 protein: CASSEVGGLGDTQYF

J gene: TRBJ2-2
V gene: TRBV15
CDR3 protein: CATSHRTWGYGEWDTGELFF

J gene: TRBJ2-3
V gene: TRBV27
CDR3 protein: CASSLENTQYF

J gene: TRBJ2-3
V gene: TRBV5-1
CDR3 protein: CASSLSSYTSGTDTQYF